This T cell receptor (beta chain) was captured in a study of blood T cells in healthy people across ages. Study findings and constraints: The diversity estimates, figures obtained from one million T cells, were considered underestimates.

As regards this clonotype: As yet, its antigen is unknown.

PCR was performed a second time for roughly 7 to 11 cycles using a sample-barcoded 5' primer and a J-beta primer mix. One entry per CDR3 protein results from TCRdb running MiXCR on the 5' RACE reads. The data show some 560,000 distinct CDR3 sequences, about 29% seen once. Separately, the same data were catalogued under a study of T cells of mothers and their children. That work adds: Three healthy Caucasian mothers and their six children were the donors.

The sequence was obtained from a boy aged 2 to 10 in good health. Sequenced sample: blood.

The CDR3 here is CASSWTGAGSGANVLTF. The CDR3 nucleotides read TGTGCCAGCAGCTGGACAGGGGCTGGCTCTGGGGCCAACGTCCTGACTTTC. The chain employs TRBV7-3 and TRBJ2-6; 9 bases are shared with TRBD1. This CDR3 spans 17 amino acids. The ends lost 4 bases at V and 0 bases at J; junction bases unmatched: 4. From germline, CDR1 is SGHTA and CDR2 FQGTGA.